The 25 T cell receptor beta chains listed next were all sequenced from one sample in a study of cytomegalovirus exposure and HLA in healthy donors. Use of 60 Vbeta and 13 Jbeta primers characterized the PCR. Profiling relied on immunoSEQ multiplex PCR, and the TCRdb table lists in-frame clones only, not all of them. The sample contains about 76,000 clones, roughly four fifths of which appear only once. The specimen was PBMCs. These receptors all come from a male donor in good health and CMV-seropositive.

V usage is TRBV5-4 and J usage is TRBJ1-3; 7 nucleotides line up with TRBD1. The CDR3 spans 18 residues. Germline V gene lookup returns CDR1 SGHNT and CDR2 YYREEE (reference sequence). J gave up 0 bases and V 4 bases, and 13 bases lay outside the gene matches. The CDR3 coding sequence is TGTGCCAGCAGCCCGCAGGGGGACAGTCGGCACTCTGGAAACACCATATATTTT. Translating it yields CASSPQGDSRHSGNTIYF.

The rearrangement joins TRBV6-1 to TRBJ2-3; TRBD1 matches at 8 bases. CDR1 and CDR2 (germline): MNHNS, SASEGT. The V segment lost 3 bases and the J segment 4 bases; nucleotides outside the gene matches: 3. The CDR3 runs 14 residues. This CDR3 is CASSDSTGADTQYF. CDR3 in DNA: TGTGCCAGCAGTGACTCGACAGGGGCAGATACGCAGTATTTT.

CDR3 in DNA: TGTGCCAGCTCACCACCCTCAGGGGGAGGCCCCTACGAGCAGTACTTC. Amino acid sequence: CASSPPSGGGPYEQYF. V usage is TRBV18 and J usage is TRBJ2-7, with D possibly matching TRBD1 (7 bases). Between the trimmed V and J ends, which lost 0 bases and 2 bases, there was a span of 14 bases. The CDR3 covers 16 residues. Germline CDR1 KGHSH, CDR2 LQKENI. The full variable domain, in which reference TRBV18 and TRBJ2-7 provide the parts outside the CDR3, is NAGVMQNPRHLVRRRGQEARLRCSPMKGHSHVYWYRQLPEEGLKFMVYLQKENIIDESGMPKERFSAEFPKEGPSILRIQQVVRGDSAAYFCASSPPSGGGPYEQYFGPGTRLTVT.

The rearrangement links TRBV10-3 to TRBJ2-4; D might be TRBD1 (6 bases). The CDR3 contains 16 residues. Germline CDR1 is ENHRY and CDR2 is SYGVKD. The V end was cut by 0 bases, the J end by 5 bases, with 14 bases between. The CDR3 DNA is TGTGCCATCAGTGAGTCGGCGAACAGGGTCGAAAACATTCAGTACTTC. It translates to CAISESANRVENIQYF.

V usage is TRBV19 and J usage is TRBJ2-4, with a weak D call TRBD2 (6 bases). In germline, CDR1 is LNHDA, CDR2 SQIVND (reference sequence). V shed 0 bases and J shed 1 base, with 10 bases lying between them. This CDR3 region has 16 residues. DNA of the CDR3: TGTGCCAGTAGTATAGAAGGGGACTTGGCCAAAAACATTCAGTACTTC. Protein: CASSIEGDLAKNIQYF.

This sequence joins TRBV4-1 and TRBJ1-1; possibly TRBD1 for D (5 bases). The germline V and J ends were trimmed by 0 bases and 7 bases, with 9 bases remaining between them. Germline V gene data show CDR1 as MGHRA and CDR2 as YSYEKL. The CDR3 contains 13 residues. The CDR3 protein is CASSQDNDSEAFF. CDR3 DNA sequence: TGCGCCAGCAGCCAAGATAATGACAGTGAAGCTTTCTTT.

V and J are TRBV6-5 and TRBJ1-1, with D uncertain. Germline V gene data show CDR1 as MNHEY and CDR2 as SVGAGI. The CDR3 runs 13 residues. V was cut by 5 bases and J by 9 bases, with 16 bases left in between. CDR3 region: CASSEGGAGKAFF. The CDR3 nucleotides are TGTGCCAGCAGTGAAGGTGGCGCGGGTAAAGCTTTCTTT.

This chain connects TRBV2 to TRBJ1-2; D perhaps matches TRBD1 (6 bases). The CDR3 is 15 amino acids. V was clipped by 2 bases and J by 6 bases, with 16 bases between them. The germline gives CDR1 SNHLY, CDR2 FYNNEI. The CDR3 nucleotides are TGTGCCAGCAGTGAATATGCGGGAGGACAGAATGGCTACACCTTC. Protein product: CASSEYAGGQNGYTF. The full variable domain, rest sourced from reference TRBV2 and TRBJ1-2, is EPEVTQTPSHQVTQMGQEVILRCVPISNHLYFYWYRQILGQKVEFLVSFYNNEISEKSEIFDDQFSVERPDGSNFTLKIRSTKLEDSAMYFCASSEYAGGQNGYTFGSGTRLTVV.

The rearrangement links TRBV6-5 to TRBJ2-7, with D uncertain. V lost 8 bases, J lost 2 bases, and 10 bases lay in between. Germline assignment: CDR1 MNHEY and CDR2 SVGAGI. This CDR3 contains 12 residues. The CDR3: CASGGPTYEQYF. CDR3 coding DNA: TGTGCCAGCGGCGGTCCTACCTACGAGCAGTACTTC.

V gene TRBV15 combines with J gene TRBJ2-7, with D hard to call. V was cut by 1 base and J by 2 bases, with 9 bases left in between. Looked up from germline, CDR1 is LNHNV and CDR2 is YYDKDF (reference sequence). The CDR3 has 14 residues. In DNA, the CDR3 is TGTGCCACCAGCAGAGGAACAAAAACCTACGAGCAGTACTTC. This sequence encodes CATSRGTKTYEQYF.

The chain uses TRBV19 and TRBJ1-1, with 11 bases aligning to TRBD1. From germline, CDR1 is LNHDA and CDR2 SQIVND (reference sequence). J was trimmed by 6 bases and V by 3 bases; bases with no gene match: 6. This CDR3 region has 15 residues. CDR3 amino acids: CASSIEGQGASEAFF. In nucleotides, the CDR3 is TGTGCCAGTAGTATCGAAGGACAGGGGGCATCTGAAGCTTTCTTT.

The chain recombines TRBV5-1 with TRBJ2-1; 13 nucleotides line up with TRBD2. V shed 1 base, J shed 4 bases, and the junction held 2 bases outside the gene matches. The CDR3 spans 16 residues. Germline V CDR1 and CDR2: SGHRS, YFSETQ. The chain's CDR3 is CASSLLTSGGYNEQFF. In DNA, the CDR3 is TGCGCCAGCAGCTTGTTGACTAGCGGGGGGTACAATGAGCAGTTCTTC.

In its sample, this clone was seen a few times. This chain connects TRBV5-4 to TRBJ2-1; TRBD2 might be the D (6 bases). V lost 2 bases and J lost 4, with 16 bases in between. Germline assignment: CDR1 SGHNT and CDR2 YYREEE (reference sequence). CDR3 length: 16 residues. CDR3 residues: CASSLSGLAAYNEQFF. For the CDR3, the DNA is TGTGCCAGCAGCTTATCCGGATTAGCGGCTTACAATGAGCAGTTCTTC.

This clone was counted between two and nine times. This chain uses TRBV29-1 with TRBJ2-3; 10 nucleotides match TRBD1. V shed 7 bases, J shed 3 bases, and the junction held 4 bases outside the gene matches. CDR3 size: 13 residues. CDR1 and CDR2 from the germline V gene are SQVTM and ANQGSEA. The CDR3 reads CSAGQGMTDTQYF. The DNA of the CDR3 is TGCAGCGCGGGACAGGGGATGACAGATACGCAGTATTTT.

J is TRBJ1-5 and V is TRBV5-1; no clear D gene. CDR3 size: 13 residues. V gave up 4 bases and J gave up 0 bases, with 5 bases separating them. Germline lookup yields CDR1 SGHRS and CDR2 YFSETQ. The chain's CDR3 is CASSTDSNQPQHF. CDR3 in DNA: TGCGCCAGCAGCACAGATAGCAATCAGCCCCAGCATTTT.

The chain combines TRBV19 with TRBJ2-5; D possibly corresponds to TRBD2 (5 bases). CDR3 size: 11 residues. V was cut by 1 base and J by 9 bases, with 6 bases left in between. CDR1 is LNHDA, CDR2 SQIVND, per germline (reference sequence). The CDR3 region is CASSIGGSQYF. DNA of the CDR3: TGTGCCAGTAGTATAGGAGGGTCCCAGTACTTC.

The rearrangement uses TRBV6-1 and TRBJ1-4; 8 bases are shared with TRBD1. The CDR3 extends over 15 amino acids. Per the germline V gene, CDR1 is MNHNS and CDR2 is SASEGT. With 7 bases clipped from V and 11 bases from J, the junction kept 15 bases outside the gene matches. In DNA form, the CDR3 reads TGTGCCAGCAAAACTGAGGACAGGGCGTCGGGGAAACTGTTTTTT. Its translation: CASKTEDRASGKLFF.

CDR3 in DNA: TGTGCCAGTAGTATCTTGGGGGGGCTGAGCACTGAAGCTTTCTTT. It specifies CASSILGGLSTEAFF. The V and J genes are TRBV19 and TRBJ1-1; TRBD1 is a possible D gene (6 bases). Trimming cost V 3 bases and J 4 bases, with 15 bases left between them. This CDR3 has 15 amino acids. The germline V gene encodes CDR1 LNHDA and CDR2 SQIVND (reference sequence).

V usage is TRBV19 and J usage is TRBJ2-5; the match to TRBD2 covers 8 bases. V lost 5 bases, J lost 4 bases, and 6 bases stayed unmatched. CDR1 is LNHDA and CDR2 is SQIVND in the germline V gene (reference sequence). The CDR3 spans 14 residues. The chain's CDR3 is CASSGYSGGETQYF. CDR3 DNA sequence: TGTGCCAGTAGTGGTTACAGCGGGGGAGAGACCCAGTACTTC.

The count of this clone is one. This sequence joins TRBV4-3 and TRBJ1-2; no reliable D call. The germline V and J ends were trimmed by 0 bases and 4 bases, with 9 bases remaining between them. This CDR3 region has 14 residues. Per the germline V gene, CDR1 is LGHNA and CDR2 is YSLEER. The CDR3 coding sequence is TGCGCCAGCAGCCAAGATCCGGGTGGCTATGGCTACACCTTC. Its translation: CASSQDPGGYGYTF.

In DNA form, the CDR3 reads TGTGCCAGCAGCTTAAGGGGGTCGGGGACAGCGAAAGGGGACACTGAAGCTTTCTTT. It is translated as CASSLRGSGTAKGDTEAFF. The chain links TRBV11-2 to TRBJ1-1, with 7 bases matching TRBD1. The junction had 18 bases not matched to a gene; V was cut back by 2 bases and J by 3 bases. The CDR3 consists of 19 residues. Germline values: CDR1 SGHAT, CDR2 FQNNGV. The variable domain in full, completed from reference TRBV11-2 and TRBJ1-1, reads EAGVAQSPRYKIIEKRQSVAFWCNPISGHATLYWYQQILGQGPKLLIQFQNNGVVDDSQLPKDRFSAERLKGVDSTLKIQPAKLEDSAVYLCASSLRGSGTAKGDTEAFFGQGTRLTVV.

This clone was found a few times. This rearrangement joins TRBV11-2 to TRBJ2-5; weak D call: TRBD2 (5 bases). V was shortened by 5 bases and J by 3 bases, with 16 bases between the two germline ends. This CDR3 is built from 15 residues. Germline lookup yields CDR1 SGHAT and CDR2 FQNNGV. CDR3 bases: TGTGCCAGCAGCCACGGGCCTCAGAGGGAAGAGACCCAGTACTTC. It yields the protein CASSHGPQREETQYF.

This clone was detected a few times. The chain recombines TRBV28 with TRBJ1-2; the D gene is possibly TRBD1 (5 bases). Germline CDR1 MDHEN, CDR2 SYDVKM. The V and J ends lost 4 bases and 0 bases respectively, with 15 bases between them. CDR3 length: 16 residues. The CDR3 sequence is CASSYKGAVTNYGYTF. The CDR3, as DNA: TGTGCCAGCAGTTACAAAGGGGCAGTAACTAACTATGGCTACACCTTC.

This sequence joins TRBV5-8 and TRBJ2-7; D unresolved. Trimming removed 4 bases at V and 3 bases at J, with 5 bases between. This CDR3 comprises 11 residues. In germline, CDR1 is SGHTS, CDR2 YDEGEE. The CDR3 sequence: CASSLNYEQYF. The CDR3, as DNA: TGTGCCAGCAGCCTAAACTACGAGCAGTACTTC.

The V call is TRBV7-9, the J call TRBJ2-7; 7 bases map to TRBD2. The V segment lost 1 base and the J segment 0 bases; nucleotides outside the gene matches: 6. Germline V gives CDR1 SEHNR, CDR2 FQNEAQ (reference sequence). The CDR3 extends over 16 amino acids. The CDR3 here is CASSLVGGSSSYEQYF. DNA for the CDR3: TGTGCCAGCAGCTTAGTAGGCGGGAGTAGCTCCTACGAGCAGTACTTC.